Below are 18 T cell receptor beta chains sequenced from a single sample in a study of T cell changes during pregnancy in multiple sclerosis. Data came from immunoSEQ multiplex PCR; TCRdb stores just in-frame clones and leaves some out. This table holds some 100,000 clones, 90% to 95% found once. The input for sequencing was peripheral blood, taken before pregnancy. The receptors were gathered from a female donor with multiple sclerosis, enrolled in a pregnancy study.

The V gene is TRBV7-9, the J gene TRBJ1-2; 7 bases map to TRBD1. Per germline, CDR1 SEHNR and CDR2 FQNEAQ (reference sequence). Trimming took 5 bases from V and 8 from J; bases not matched to a gene: 8. The CDR3 is made up of 13 amino acids. CDR3 loop: CASSPPVGQGYTF. The CDR3 DNA sequence: TGTGCCAGCAGCCCGCCCGTGGGACAGGGCTACACCTTC.

The V call is TRBV7-9, the J call TRBJ1-2; TRBD1 matches 9 bases. Germline lookup yields CDR1 SEHNR and CDR2 FQNEAQ (reference sequence). The CDR3 is 14 amino acids. The junction had 3 bases not matched to a gene; V was cut back by 5 bases and J by 2 bases. CDR3 sequence: CASSMGQGNYGYTF. As DNA, the CDR3 is TGTGCCAGCAGCATGGGACAGGGAAACTATGGCTACACCTTC.

V gene TRBV7-2 combines with J gene TRBJ2-1; 14 bases fit TRBD2. Looked up from germline, CDR1 is SGHTA and CDR2 is FQGNSA. The junction had 9 bases not matched to a gene; V was cut back by 5 bases and J by 0 bases. The CDR3 is made up of 19 amino acids. The CDR3 nucleotides read TGTGCCAGCAGCCGACGACTAGCGGGAGGGCCGAGCTCCTACAATGAGCAGTTCTTC. It codes for CASSRRLAGGPSSYNEQFF.

The chain employs TRBV4-2 and TRBJ2-7, with D tentatively TRBD2 (7 bases). V dropped 0 bases and J dropped 6 bases, with 12 bases sitting between them. The CDR3 contains 14 residues. Germline V gene sequence: CDR1 LGHNA, CDR2 YNFKEQ. CDR3 sequence reads: CASSQDRGAGEQYF. As DNA, the CDR3 is TGTGCCAGCAGCCAAGATCGGGGGGCTGGCGAGCAGTACTTC.

The gene calls are TRBV6-5 and TRBJ1-1, with a tentative D call TRBD1 (6 bases). Germline CDR1 MNHEY, CDR2 SVGAGI. This CDR3 has 12 residues. V was cut by 2 bases and J by 6 bases, with 7 bases left in between. The CDR3 DNA reads as TGTGCCAGCAGTTACAGGGGGTCTGAAGCTTTCTTT. Residues: CASSYRGSEAFF.

J is TRBJ2-5 and V is TRBV18; TRBD1 matches 7 bases. Germline CDR1 is KGHSH and CDR2 is LQKENI. The CDR3 covers 15 residues. J lost 4 bases, V lost 5 bases, and 10 bases had no gene match. CDR3 nucleotide sequence: TGTGCCAGCTCAACCCCAGGGGGTTACGGAGAGACCCAGTACTTC. It yields the protein CASSTPGGYGETQYF.

This clone was observed once. V is TRBV7-9 and J is TRBJ2-7; TRBD1 is a possible D gene (5 bases). The CDR3 consists of 11 residues. Trimming took off 5 bases at V and 7 bases at J, with 9 bases between the two ends. CDR1 and CDR2 from the germline V gene are SEHNR and FQNEAQ (reference sequence). The CDR3 loop is CASSIQEEQYF. In DNA form, the CDR3 reads TGTGCCAGCAGCATACAGGAAGAGCAGTACTTC.

CDR3 nucleotides: TGCGCCAGCAGCCTCGGACAGGGGGTTTCCTATGGCTACACCTTC. It yields the protein CASSLGQGVSYGYTF. The V gene is TRBV4-1, the J gene TRBJ1-2; 10 nucleotides agree with TRBD1. Trimming cost V 4 bases and J 4 bases; bases outside gene matches: 6. Germline V CDR1 and CDR2: MGHRA, YSYEKL. The CDR3 covers 15 residues.

This chain joins TRBV6-1 and TRBJ2-2; TRBD2 aligns across 7 bases. This CDR3 has 18 residues. The germline V gene has CDR1 MNHNS and CDR2 SASEGT. J lost 8 bases, V lost 6 bases, and 21 bases had no gene match. The CDR3 DNA reads TGTGCCAGCAGGGAACCTAAAAGGTCAAGCGGGGCGCGGGGGGAGCTGTTTTTT. This gives the protein CASREPKRSSGARGELFF.

The J gene is TRBJ2-2, the V gene TRBV28; D perhaps matches TRBD2 (6 bases). Trimming shortened V by 6 bases and J by 6 bases, and 11 bases separated the two germline ends. Germline V CDR1 and CDR2: MDHEN, SYDVKM. The CDR3 consists of 13 residues. The CDR3 region has the DNA TGTGCCAGCAGGGAGGGACCTGCCGGGGAGCTGTTTTTT. Its protein is CASREGPAGELFF.

The chain recombines TRBV10-2 with TRBJ2-7, with D perhaps matching TRBD1 (6 bases). The CDR3 covers 14 residues. Between the trimmed V and J ends, which lost 0 bases and 5 bases, there was a span of 11 bases. Looked up from germline, CDR1 is WSHSY and CDR2 is SAAADI. The CDR3 DNA reads as TGCGCCAGCAGTGAGTCGTGGGGGCCCAACGAGCAGTACTTC. Translated, it gives CASSESWGPNEQYF.

V is TRBV7-9 and J is TRBJ2-1; 8 positions match TRBD2. The CDR3 contains 15 residues. Trimming took 6 bases from V and 5 from J; bases not matched to a gene: 9. Germline V lookup: CDR1 SEHNR, CDR2 FQNEAQ (reference sequence). CDR3 residues: CASRSREGRNNEQFF. The CDR3 region has the DNA TGTGCCAGCAGATCTCGGGAGGGCCGAAACAATGAGCAGTTCTTC.

V is TRBV21-1 and J is TRBJ2-7; TRBD2 is the table's D call, not checked against the DNA. TRBV21-1 represents a pseudogene. The CDR3 extends over 15 amino acids. The CDR3 loop reads CASSAPGDRPYEQYF. In DNA, the CDR3 is TGTGCCAGCAGCGCCCCGGGGGATCGGCCTTACGAGCAGTACTTC.

The chain combines TRBV28 with TRBJ2-7; no definite D call. Germline CDR1 and CDR2: MDHEN and SYDVKM. With 3 bases removed from V and 0 bases from J, the gap between germline ends came to 9 bases. The CDR3 loop spans 14 amino acids. DNA of the CDR3: TGTGCCAGCAGTTTTTCCGACAACTCCTACGAGCAGTACTTC. This translates into CASSFSDNSYEQYF.

The J gene is TRBJ2-5, the V gene TRBV7-2; a possible D gene is TRBD1 (6 bases). The CDR3 is 13 residues long. CDR1 and CDR2 (germline): SGHTA, FQGNSA. Trimming stripped 5 bases from V and 4 bases from J, with 11 bases between. CDR3 coding DNA: TGTGCCAGCAGCCGACAGGTGGGAGAGACCCAGTACTTC. It yields the protein CASSRQVGETQYF.

This clone has just one count. The CDR3 here is CASTRQGQRGKLFF. The CDR3 DNA is TGTGCCAGCACGCGACAGGGTCAACGGGGAAAACTGTTTTTT. V is TRBV28 and J is TRBJ1-4; 7 positions match TRBD1. Germline V gene sequence: CDR1 MDHEN, CDR2 SYDVKM. The CDR3 has 14 residues. V trimming: 7 bases; J trimming: 10 bases; junction bases outside the gene matches: 12. The variable domain in full, completed from reference TRBV28 and TRBJ1-4, reads DVKVTQSSRYLVKRTGEKVFLECVQDMDHENMFWYRQDPGLGLRLIYFSYDVKMKEKGDIPEGYSVSREKKERFSLILESASTNQTSMYLCASTRQGQRGKLFFGSGTQLSVL.

The chain has TRBV5-1 and TRBJ2-1, with 8 bases matching TRBD2. The V gene end was trimmed by 4 bases and the J gene end by 8 bases; junction bases not matched to a gene: 11. The CDR3 extends over 15 amino acids. Per the germline V gene, CDR1 is SGHRS and CDR2 is YFSETQ. As DNA, the CDR3 is TGCGCCAGCAGCGCCGTTGTAGCGGGAAGGGATGAGCAGTTCTTC. This translates into CASSAVVAGRDEQFF.

This chain uses TRBV7-6 with TRBJ2-7; D may be TRBD2 (6 bases). Deletions cut 1 base from V and 3 bases from J, with 19 bases between. The CDR3 is made up of 17 amino acids. CDR1 is SGHVS, CDR2 FNYEAQ, per germline. CDR3 coding DNA: TGTGCCAGCAGCTTAGAGCACGGAACAGGAGGGAGCTACGAGCAGTACTTC. Its translation: CASSLEHGTGGSYEQYF.